This T cell receptor beta chain appears in the sequencing data of a study of OX40 agonist ivuxolimab in advanced cancers. Broader study findings: Relative to CD4+ cells, CD8+ T cells on average had more expanded clones. It was not determined which antigens were specifically recognized by the peripheral T cells that had undergone clonal expansion.

Assay used: immunoSEQ multiplex PCR; TCRdb lists only in-frame clones, some missing. The sample holds thousands of clones, about 88% seen once. This CDR3 has 15 amino acids. With 1 base removed from V and 3 bases from J, the gap between germline ends came to 12 bases. Germline V gene lookup returns CDR1 MNHEY and CDR2 SMNVEV (reference sequence). In regard to this clone: The antigen remains unidentified.

The rearrangement joins TRBV27 to TRBJ1-1; TRBD1 is a possible D gene (6 bases). The receptor's source is an adult with an advanced solid tumor such as melanoma, head and neck, liver or kidney cancer. The sequencing used CD4+ or CD8+ T cells sorted from blood, collected in a trial of the OX40 agonist ivuxolimab. The CDR3: CASSLYKSGDTEAFF. In nucleotides, the CDR3 is TGTGCCAGCAGTTTATATAAGTCAGGGGACACTGAAGCTTTCTTT.